The next 31 T cell receptor beta chains were all read from a single sample in a study of shared clonotypes between healthy human individuals. The data were produced by immunoSEQ multiplex PCR, yet TCRdb's version contains in-frame clones alone and is incomplete. The sample lists about 2.5 million clones; 85% to 95% were seen once. Sequenced sample: naive CD4+ T cells from PBMCs. Subset specified: CD45RA+ positively selected. Receptors originate from a man between 18 and 29 years old in good health. Some clones in this sample may be carry-over from other donors' samples.

This clone was counted once. The chain couples TRBV7-3 to TRBJ2-5, with D perhaps matching TRBD1 (6 bases). The germline V gene encodes CDR1 SGHTA and CDR2 FQGTGA. The V and J ends lost 3 bases and 5 bases respectively, with 16 bases between them. The CDR3 loop spans 15 amino acids. The CDR3 DNA reads as TGTGCCAGCAGCTTTAGACCTCAGGGGCTGGAGACCCAGTACTTC. Residues: CASSFRPQGLETQYF.

The chain employs TRBV6-5 and TRBJ2-7; D may be TRBD1 or TRBD2 (5 bases each). The ends were cut back, 7 bases at V and 6 bases at J, with 13 bases in the middle. CDR3 size: 12 residues. Germline V gene data show CDR1 as MNHEY and CDR2 as SVGAGI. In DNA, the CDR3 is TGTGCCAGCACCCGTAGAGGGGCCGAGCAGTACTTC. Residues: CASTRRGAEQYF.

Only one count was recorded for this clone. The chain joins TRBV5-1 to TRBJ2-5, with 12 bases identical to TRBD2. CDR1 and CDR2 (germline): SGHRS, YFSETQ. The CDR3 is made up of 15 amino acids. The ends lost 4 bases at V and 5 bases at J; junction bases unmatched: 6. The CDR3 DNA is TGCGCCAGCAGCCTGACTAGCGGGAGTGCGGAGACCCAGTACTTC. Protein product: CASSLTSGSAETQYF.

The rearrangement joins TRBV7-3 to TRBJ2-3, with a tentative D call TRBD1 (5 bases). CDR1 and CDR2 (germline): SGHTA, FQGTGA. CDR3 length equals 15 residues. V lost 5 bases, J lost 2 bases, and 14 bases lay in between. The CDR3 DNA sequence: TGTGCCAGCAGCCCAGGAATGGGGCCCACAGATACGCAGTATTTT. This codes for CASSPGMGPTDTQYF. The entire variable domain, with the rest obtained from reference TRBV7-3 and TRBJ2-3, is as follows: GAGVSQTPSNKVTEKGKYVELRCDPISGHTALYWYRQSLGQGPEFLIYFQGTGAADDSGLPNDRFFAVRPEGSVSTLKIQRTERGDSAVYLCASSPGMGPTDTQYFGPGTRLTVL.

The rearrangement joins TRBV5-1 to TRBJ2-7; D remains unclear. The CDR3 runs 16 residues. Trimming stripped 2 bases from V and 0 bases from J, with 15 bases between. Germline CDR1 reads SGHRS; CDR2 reads YFSETQ. CDR3 sequence: CASSLAAQSLSYEQYF. DNA of the CDR3: TGCGCCAGCAGCTTAGCAGCCCAAAGCCTCTCCTACGAGCAGTACTTC.

The CDR3 region has the DNA TGCGCCAGCAGCCCGGGCTTACACTCTGGAAACACCATATATTTT. The encoded protein is CASSPGLHSGNTIYF. This sequence joins TRBV5-1 and TRBJ1-3; D is unclear. Between the trimmed V and J ends, which lost 4 bases and 0 bases, there was a span of 11 bases. The germline V gene encodes CDR1 SGHRS and CDR2 YFSETQ. CDR3 length: 15 residues.

This sequence joins TRBV2 and TRBJ2-5, with D unresolved. The J call may be incorrect, as the DNA end agrees better with TRBJ2-7. Germline V lookup: CDR1 SNHLY, CDR2 FYNNEI. This CDR3 comprises 12 residues. This CDR3 is CASKLDSYEQYF. The CDR3 DNA reads as TGTGCCAGCAAATTGGACTCCTACGAGCAGTACTTC.

The chain is built from TRBV29-1 and TRBJ1-2; D gene uncertain. Trimming shortened V by 4 bases and J by 0 bases, and 6 bases separated the two germline ends. Germline V gives CDR1 SQVTM, CDR2 ANQGSEA. This CDR3 has 12 amino acids. CDR3 nucleotides: TGCAGCGTTGGTCGGTCTAACTATGGCTACACCTTC. This translates into CSVGRSNYGYTF.

This clone has only one observation. The rearrangement joins TRBV5-1 to TRBJ1-6, with TRBD1 matching over 12 bases. V gave up 4 bases and J gave up 7 bases; unmatched junction bases: 3. Germline V gives CDR1 SGHRS, CDR2 YFSETQ. The CDR3 totals 15 residues. CDR3 in amino acids: CASSPGQGANSPLHF. The CDR3 coding sequence is TGCGCCAGCAGCCCGGGACAGGGGGCGAATTCACCCCTCCACTTT.

The gene calls are TRBV6-1 and TRBJ1-3; D not resolved. CDR1 is MNHNS, CDR2 SASEGT, per germline. There are 13 residues in the CDR3. Trimming cost V 6 bases and J 3 bases, with 9 bases left between them. The CDR3 sequence: CASRFNGGNTIYF. The DNA of the CDR3 is TGTGCCAGCAGATTCAACGGTGGAAACACCATATATTTT.

V is TRBV27 and J is TRBJ2-7; D is unresolved. CDR1 is MNHEY and CDR2 is SMNVEV in the germline V gene (reference sequence). The V end was cut by 6 bases, the J end by 2 bases, with 14 bases between. CDR3 size: 14 residues. CDR3 bases: TGTGCCAGCAGGCCCCCCGGCCCTGCCTACGAGCAGTACTTC. It translates to CASRPPGPAYEQYF.

The V gene is TRBV28, the J gene TRBJ1-1, with a weak D call TRBD1 (5 bases). This CDR3 has 14 residues. The germline V gene has CDR1 MDHEN and CDR2 SYDVKM. The V end lost 3 bases, the J end lost 0 bases, and 8 bases lay between the germline ends. The CDR3 region is CASSFEQVNTEAFF. DNA for the CDR3: TGTGCCAGCAGTTTTGAACAGGTGAACACTGAAGCTTTCTTT.

The rearrangement joins TRBV9 to TRBJ2-5; 12 positions agree with TRBD1. CDR1 is SGDLS, CDR2 YYNGEE, per germline. The CDR3 is made up of 19 amino acids. With V trimmed by 2 bases and J by 4 bases, 15 bases remained unmatched. CDR3 in DNA: TGTGCCAGCAGCGTGAGAGGTACCGGGACAGGGGGCTTTAGAGAGACCCAGTACTTC. The encoded protein is CASSVRGTGTGGFRETQYF.

The chain has TRBV18 and TRBJ2-3; D is ambiguous. V lost 0 bases and J lost 9, with 19 bases in between. Germline V lookup: CDR1 KGHSH, CDR2 LQKENI. The CDR3 is made up of 16 amino acids. The CDR3 nucleotides read TGTGCCAGCTCACCACCGGGGTCGGGCTTCACGGAAACGCAGTATTTT. Its translation: CASSPPGSGFTETQYF.

The chain couples TRBV9 to TRBJ2-5; D gene ambiguous. The CDR3 consists of 14 residues. The V end was cut by 0 bases, the J end by 0 bases, with 6 bases between. The germline gives CDR1 SGDLS, CDR2 YYNGEE. The CDR3, as DNA: TGTGCCAGCAGCGTAGGGCGGAACCAAGAGACCCAGTACTTC. Its translation: CASSVGRNQETQYF.

V gene TRBV5-1 combines with J gene TRBJ1-1; D is possibly TRBD1 (5 bases). The CDR3 contains 13 residues. Trimming pared 4 bases from V and 1 base from J, leaving 8 bases between. Germline CDR1 is SGHRS and CDR2 is YFSETQ. The CDR3 coding sequence is TGCGCCAGCAGCGCACAGGAGAACACTGAAGCTTTCTTT. Protein sequence: CASSAQENTEAFF. Drawing the rest from reference TRBV5-1 and TRBJ1-1, the complete variable domain is KAGVTQTPRYLIKTRGQQVTLSCSPISGHRSVSWYQQTPGQGLQFLFEYFSETQRNKGNFPGRFSGRQFSNSRSEMNVSTLELGDSALYLCASSAQENTEAFFGQGTRLTVV.

This clone showed up just once. The chain uses TRBV7-6 and TRBJ2-7, with D uncertain. CDR1 and CDR2 (germline): SGHVS, FNYEAQ. Trimming left V 5 bases short and J 7 bases short, with 27 bases between. The CDR3 consists of 17 residues. CDR3 coding DNA: TGTGCCAGCAGCCCTCGGTCCCCAAGGTGGGAACATGGAGAGCAGTACTTC. Encoded protein: CASSPRSPRWEHGEQYF.

This clone was recorded once. V and J are TRBV5-1 and TRBJ1-3; D is undetermined. The germline V gene has CDR1 SGHRS and CDR2 YFSETQ. The CDR3 sequence is 18 residues long. The V gene lost 3 bases and the J gene lost 0 bases, with 19 bases spanning the gap. The CDR3 coding sequence is TGCGCCAGCAGCTACGAGCCAAAGACGGCGCCCTCTGGAAACACCATATATTTT. Translating gives CASSYEPKTAPSGNTIYF.

The V call is TRBV28, the J call TRBJ2-7, with D uncertain. Trimming removed 2 bases from V and 2 bases from J, with 10 bases in between. This CDR3 comprises 14 residues. Germline CDR1 MDHEN, CDR2 SYDVKM. CDR3 amino acids: CASSLIEIAYEQYF. The CDR3 DNA sequence: TGTGCCAGCAGTTTAATAGAGATTGCCTACGAGCAGTACTTC.

Concerning this clone itself: The sample contains more than one DNA sequence encoding this CDR3. The gene calls are TRBV10-3 and TRBJ2-1; perhaps TRBD1 as D (6 bases). The CDR3 is 14 residues long. Germline loops: CDR1 ENHRY, CDR2 SYGVKD. The V gene lost 0 bases and the J gene lost 7 bases, with 10 bases spanning the gap. The CDR3 loop is CAISESTGRNEQFF. CDR3 bases: TGTGCCATCAGTGAGTCGACAGGTAGGAATGAGCAGTTCTTC.

This clone turned up a few times. The chain combines TRBV28 with TRBJ1-2; 10 bases match TRBD1. The CDR3 runs 15 residues. The J segment lost 4 bases and the V segment lost 5 bases, leaving 7 bases of the junction unmatched. Germline assignment: CDR1 MDHEN and CDR2 SYDVKM. Written as DNA, the CDR3 is TGTGCCAGCAGTCGTAGGGACAGGGGAGGCTATGGCTACACCTTC. Translating it yields CASSRRDRGGYGYTF.

The chain carries TRBV9 and TRBJ1-2, with 7 bases identical to TRBD1. CDR1 and CDR2 from the germline V gene are SGDLS and YYNGEE. J lost 7 bases, V lost 3 bases, and 6 bases had no gene match. The CDR3 consists of 13 residues. This CDR3 is CASSADREVGYTF. The DNA of the CDR3 is TGTGCCAGCAGCGCCGACAGGGAAGTTGGCTACACCTTC.

Only one count was recorded for this clone. This chain connects TRBV28 to TRBJ1-1; the D gene is possibly TRBD1 (6 bases). There are 15 residues in the CDR3. Germline assignment: CDR1 MDHEN and CDR2 SYDVKM. V lost 8 bases to trimming and J lost 0 bases, with 16 bases between them. The CDR3 region has the DNA TGTGCCAGCGGGAGGGGGGGCCTAATGAACACTGAAGCTTTCTTT. Translating it yields CASGRGGLMNTEAFF.

This clone was detected only once. V usage is TRBV10-3 and J usage is TRBJ2-1, with D possibly matching TRBD1 (5 bases). The ends were cut back, 0 bases at V and 6 bases at J, with 9 bases in the middle. The CDR3 is 14 residues long. In germline, CDR1 is ENHRY, CDR2 SYGVKD. CDR3 loop: CAISESQGRNEQFF. The CDR3 nucleotides read TGTGCCATCAGTGAGTCCCAGGGTCGCAATGAGCAGTTCTTC.

The V and J genes are TRBV2 and TRBJ1-1, with D possibly TRBD1 on 6 matching bases. The CDR3 loop spans 18 amino acids. The germline V and J ends were trimmed by 2 bases and 1 base, with 20 bases remaining between them. In germline, CDR1 is SNHLY, CDR2 FYNNEI. CDR3 DNA sequence: TGTGCCAGCAGTGAATTTAGTTTCGGACAGAGACAGAACACTGAAGCTTTCTTT. As protein: CASSEFSFGQRQNTEAFF.

This chain joins TRBV28 and TRBJ1-2; tentative D call: TRBD1 (6 bases). This CDR3 has 14 amino acids. Trimming took off 4 bases at V and 1 base at J, with 10 bases between the two ends. Germline lookup yields CDR1 MDHEN and CDR2 SYDVKM. The CDR3 spells CASSSNRDNYGYTF. The CDR3 DNA sequence: TGTGCCAGCAGTTCGAACAGGGATAACTATGGCTACACCTTC.

Notes on this clone: In the same sample, other DNA sequences code for this CDR3. The CDR3 nucleotides read TGTGCCTGGAGTGTAGAGGGGGGCACAGATACGCAGTATTTT. Translated: CAWSVEGGTDTQYF. This rearrangement joins TRBV30 to TRBJ2-3, with D possibly being TRBD1 (6 bases). Between the trimmed V and J ends, which lost 0 bases and 1 base, there was a span of 8 bases. CDR1 GTSNPN and CDR2 SVGIG come from the germline V gene (reference sequence). CDR3 size: 14 residues.

The CDR3 sequence: CASSSEGQRYYGYTF. The CDR3 nucleotides read TGTGCCAGCTCCTCGGAAGGACAGAGATACTATGGCTACACCTTC. This chain connects TRBV27 to TRBJ1-2; the D gene is possibly TRBD1 (6 bases). Germline values: CDR1 MNHEY, CDR2 SMNVEV (reference sequence). This CDR3 has 15 residues. V lost 8 bases to trimming and J lost 3 bases, with 19 bases between them.

The chain recombines TRBV19 with TRBJ1-2; the D is unclear. The CDR3 loop spans 15 amino acids. Germline V gene sequence: CDR1 LNHDA, CDR2 SQIVND (reference sequence). The V end was cut by 0 bases, the J end by 4 bases, with 12 bases between. CDR3 coding DNA: TGTGCCAGTAGTATAGATAACAGCGTTTTCTATGGCTACACCTTC. This codes for CASSIDNSVFYGYTF.

This clone was found once. This chain connects TRBV12-5 to TRBJ2-1; 13 bases are a match to TRBD2. Per germline, CDR1 LGHNT and CDR2 FRNRAP. Trimming took 3 bases from V and 5 from J; bases not matched to a gene: 7. CDR3 length: 17 amino acids. The CDR3 nucleotides are TGTGCTAGTGGTTTCCGTGGACTAGCGGGAGCCGACAATGAGCAGTTCTTC. Translation: CASGFRGLAGADNEQFF.

The rearrangement uses TRBV5-4 and TRBJ2-5, with 7 bases identical to TRBD2. This CDR3 is built from 14 residues. V was pared by 2 bases and J by 4 bases, with 5 bases of the junction left unmatched. Germline V gene sequence: CDR1 SGHNT, CDR2 YYREEE (reference sequence). CDR3 sequence reads: CASSLPGGTETQYF. The CDR3 coding sequence is TGTGCCAGCAGCTTACCGGGAGGCACAGAGACCCAGTACTTC.